Listed below are T cell receptor beta chains from one sample, sequenced in a study of T cells after yellow fever vaccination. MiXCR, applied by TCRdb to the 5' RACE reads, yields one record per CDR3 protein. The sample carries around 300,000 distinct CDR3 sequences, roughly 3.9% recorded once. Sample: PBMCs, taken 5 days after the yellow fever booster vaccination. These receptor sequences come from a young man who received the YFV17D yellow fever vaccine. Each CDR3 is given with its conserved first and last residue. D genes are given only for firm matches. Expanded clones get a size class; other rows say once, few or many, or leave the size out.

D: NA
V: TRBV4-3
J: TRBJ2-3
size: NA
DNA: TGCGCCAGCAGCCAAGCCCCGGGGGGCCGGGGAAACACAGATACGCAGTATTTT
CDR3: CASSQAPGGRGNTDTQYF

D: NA
V: TRBV25-1
J: TRBJ1-6
size: NA
DNA: TGTGCCAGCAGTGAACCCCAGAGTGGCTCCTATAATTCACCCCTCCACTTT
CDR3: CASSEPQSGSYNSPLHF

D: TRBD2
V: TRBV6-6
J: TRBJ2-1
size: many
DNA: TGTGCCAGCAGCGACGCCGGGACTAGGTACAATGAGCAGTTCTTC
CDR3: CASSDAGTRYNEQFF

D: TRBD1
V: TRBV5-1
J: TRBJ2-1
size: few
DNA: TGCGCCAGCAGCTTGGGGACAGGGATCTACAATGAGCAGTTCTTC
CDR3: CASSLGTGIYNEQFF

D: TRBD2
V: TRBV28
J: TRBJ2-3
size: many
DNA: TGTGCCAGCAGTGGGGGGGCAGATACGCAGTATTTT
CDR3: CASSGGADTQYF

D: NA
V: TRBV29-1
J: TRBJ2-5
size: many
DNA: TGCAGCGGGGGGGAAGAGACCCAGTACTTC
CDR3: CSGGEETQYF

D: NA
V: TRBV4-3
J: TRBJ1-3
size: many
DNA: TGCGCCAGCAGCCAAGATCCGACAGTCTGGAACACCATATATTTT
CDR3: CASSQDPTVWNTIYF

D: TRBD1
V: TRBV5-1
J: TRBJ2-5
size: many
DNA: TGCGCCAGCAGCTTGGGGGGAACAGGGGGCGGAGAGACCCAGTACTTC
CDR3: CASSLGGTGGGETQYF

D: NA
V: TRBV6-5
J: TRBJ1-6
size: few
DNA: TGTGCCAGCAGTTACTCGACAGGTGGTAATTCACCCCTCCACTTT
CDR3: CASSYSTGGNSPLHF

D: NA
V: TRBV28
J: TRBJ1-2
size: many
DNA: TGTGCCAGCAGTTTGAGAAGTGGGCTACTTAACTATGGCTACACCTTC
CDR3: CASSLRSGLLNYGYTF

D: NA
V: TRBV24-1
J: TRBJ1-5
size: NA
DNA: TGTGCCACCAGTGATAGTACCAGGGAGGATCAGCCCCAGCATTTT
CDR3: CATSDSTREDQPQHF

D: NA
V: TRBV29-1
J: TRBJ2-7
size: NA
DNA: TGCAGCGTTGGTCAGAACTCCTACGAGCAGTACTTC
CDR3: CSVGQNSYEQYF

D: NA
V: TRBV6-2/TRBV6-3
J: TRBJ2-2
size: few
DNA: TGTGCCAGCAGACAAAACACCGGGGAGCTGTTTTTT
CDR3: CASRQNTGELFF

D: NA
V: TRBV7-9
J: TRBJ1-3
size: many
DNA: TGTGCCAGCAGCTTAAGGCAGTTCTCTGGAAACACCATATATTTT
CDR3: CASSLRQFSGNTIYF

D: NA
V: TRBV7-2
J: TRBJ1-3
size: NA
DNA: TGTGCCAGCAGCCCATACGGGGGCTCTGGAAACACCATATATTTT
CDR3: CASSPYGGSGNTIYF

D: TRBD1
V: TRBV4-2
J: TRBJ2-3
size: few
DNA: TGTGCCAGCAGCCAGACCCGGAGACAGGGACAAGATACGCAGTATTTT
CDR3: CASSQTRRQGQDTQYF

D: NA
V: TRBV18
J: TRBJ2-5
size: NA
DNA: TGTGCCAGCTCACCCCCAGGAGCGATGGAGACCCAGTACTTC
CDR3: CASSPPGAMETQYF

D: NA
V: TRBV27
J: TRBJ1-4
size: few
DNA: TGTGCCAGCAGTTTATCAGGGACTGAAAAACTGTTTTTT
CDR3: CASSLSGTEKLFF

D: NA
V: TRBV7-9
J: TRBJ2-5
size: many
DNA: TGTGCCAGCACCTCAACCGCCAGAGGGGAGACCCAGTACTTC
CDR3: CASTSTARGETQYF

D: TRBD2
V: TRBV6-5
J: TRBJ2-1
size: many
DNA: TGTGCCAGCAGTTACTCGCTATTTACTAGCGGGGAGCAGTTCTTC
CDR3: CASSYSLFTSGEQFF

D: TRBD2
V: TRBV7-8
J: TRBJ2-1
size: NA
DNA: TGTGCCAGCAGGCCTCTAGCGGGGGTCTACAATGAGCAGTTCTTC
CDR3: CASRPLAGVYNEQFF

D: TRBD1
V: TRBV10-1
J: TRBJ1-5
size: few
DNA: TGCGCCAGCAGTCCATCGCCGCCCGGACAGGGAATTTTCAAGCGGAATCAGCCCCAGCATTTT
CDR3: CASSPSPPGQGIFKRNQPQHF